This T cell receptor (beta chain) came from a study of blood T cell repertoires in COVID-19. Study overall: Collection of acute and convalescent COVID-19 samples took place in the United States, Italy and Spain.

The ends lost 5 bases at V and 7 bases at J; junction bases unmatched: 11. Germline CDR1 SGHAT, CDR2 FQNNGV. CDR3 size: 16 residues. Donors were grouped by their self-reported clinical history. The study counted Cohort 3 donors as recovered given two negative PCRs, clearance, or symptom resolution. This clone was counted only a few times. Authors' data handling: For nucleated cells, counts were estimated from reference gene primer amplification. Produced via immunoSEQ multiplex PCR; TCRdb's table is partial and in-frame only. V and J calls and clone size are those listed in that table; D and trimming were worked out from the DNA. Of roughly 280,000 clones in the sample, 88% were seen once.

This chain joins TRBV11-2 and TRBJ2-1, with 10 positions matching TRBD2. The receptor comes from a woman in her forties or fifties who had recovered from COVID-19. The sample taken for sequencing was PBMCs or T cells enriched from blood (not recorded which). The CDR3 loop is CASSPMLAGVGNEQFF. The CDR3 coding sequence is TGTGCCAGCAGCCCGATGCTAGCGGGAGTAGGAAATGAGCAGTTCTTC.